A selection of T cell receptor beta chains follows, all from one sample in a study of OX40 agonist ivuxolimab in advanced cancers. This table comes from immunoSEQ multiplex PCR, and its TCRdb copy is limited to in-frame clones, with some not included. The table lists tens of thousands of clones, roughly 84% of them singletons. The source material was CD4+ or CD8+ T cells sorted from blood, sampled in a trial of the OX40 agonist ivuxolimab. Receptor source: an adult with an advanced solid tumor such as melanoma, head and neck, liver or kidney cancer. Both conserved end residues are part of each CDR3. The order of the fields is clone size, V gene, D gene, J gene, CDR3 protein, CDR3 DNA. A D gene is named only where the DNA matches it firmly. Clone size is given for some rows only: seen once, a few or many times, or a class if the clone is expanded.

abundance: -; v_gene: TRBV19; d_gene: -; j_gene: TRBJ1-1; CDR3aa: CASRKRLALTEAFF; CDR3nt: TGTGCCAGTAGAAAACGGCTAGCCCTCACTGAAGCTTTCTTT
abundance: -; v_gene: TRBV18; d_gene: -; j_gene: TRBJ1-3; CDR3aa: CASSPRVQSSGNTIYF; CDR3nt: TGTGCCAGCTCACCACGTGTCCAGAGCTCTGGAAACACCATATATTTT
abundance: -; v_gene: TRBV29-1; d_gene: -; j_gene: TRBJ1-2; CDR3aa: CSVERRQRGYTF; CDR3nt: TGCAGCGTTGAACGTCGCCAGCGAGGCTACACCTTC
abundance: -; v_gene: TRBV11-3; d_gene: -; j_gene: TRBJ2-5; CDR3aa: CASSRGGAGGETQYF; CDR3nt: TGTGCCAGCAGCCGAGGGGGGGCCGGCGGGGAGACCCAGTACTTC
abundance: -; v_gene: TRBV18; d_gene: -; j_gene: TRBJ1-6; CDR3aa: CASSPSSSYNSPLHF; CDR3nt: TGTGCCAGCTCACCATCGAGCTCCTATAATTCACCCCTCCACTTT
abundance: -; v_gene: TRBV2; d_gene: TRBD1; j_gene: TRBJ1-2; CDR3aa: CASSLLGQHNYGYTF; CDR3nt: TGTGCCAGCAGTCTTCTGGGACAGCATAACTATGGCTACACCTTC
abundance: -; v_gene: TRBV7-2; d_gene: TRBD2; j_gene: TRBJ2-1; CDR3aa: CASSPRTSGKGNEQFF; CDR3nt: TGTGCCAGCAGCCCGAGGACTAGCGGAAAGGGCAATGAGCAGTTCTTC
abundance: few; v_gene: TRBV7-2; d_gene: -; j_gene: TRBJ2-7; CDR3aa: CASSAGPPAAGYEQYF; CDR3nt: TGTGCCAGCAGCGCAGGACCACCCGCGGCAGGCTACGAGCAGTACTTC
abundance: few; v_gene: TRBV5-5; d_gene: -; j_gene: TRBJ1-2; CDR3aa: CASSLSAWEYAGYTF; CDR3nt: TGTGCCAGCAGCTTATCGGCGTGGGAGTACGCTGGCTACACCTTC
abundance: -; v_gene: TRBV9; d_gene: TRBD1; j_gene: TRBJ2-7; CDR3aa: CASSVGTGVNYYEQYF; CDR3nt: TGTGCCAGCAGCGTAGGGACAGGGGTTAACTACTACGAGCAGTACTTC
abundance: -; v_gene: TRBV20-1; d_gene: -; j_gene: TRBJ2-1; CDR3aa: CSATINEQFF; CDR3nt: TGCAGTGCTACAATCAATGAGCAGTTCTTC
abundance: -; v_gene: TRBV4-1; d_gene: -; j_gene: TRBJ1-4; CDR3aa: CASSQDHRGWEKLFF; CDR3nt: TGCGCCAGCAGCCAAGATCATCGGGGGTGGGAAAAACTGTTTTTT
abundance: -; v_gene: TRBV6-6; d_gene: -; j_gene: TRBJ2-3; CDR3aa: CASGRRGQNTDTQYF; CDR3nt: TGTGCCAGCGGGCGGAGGGGACAGAACACAGATACGCAGTATTTT
abundance: -; v_gene: TRBV7-9; d_gene: -; j_gene: TRBJ1-1; CDR3aa: CASSLRGDSRSVTEAFF; CDR3nt: TGTGCCAGCAGCTTAAGGGGCGACAGTCGGTCGGTAACTGAAGCTTTCTTT
abundance: -; v_gene: TRBV18; d_gene: TRBD2; j_gene: TRBJ2-2; CDR3aa: CASSLGLVANTGELFF; CDR3nt: TGTGCCAGCTCACTTGGACTAGTCGCGAACACCGGGGAGCTGTTTTTT
abundance: few; v_gene: TRBV6-5; d_gene: TRBD1; j_gene: TRBJ1-2; CDR3aa: CASSYSFDREYYGYTF; CDR3nt: TGTGCCAGCAGTTACTCATTTGACAGGGAATACTATGGCTACACCTTC
abundance: few; v_gene: TRBV5-4; d_gene: -; j_gene: TRBJ1-2; CDR3aa: CASSLVRFESYGYTF; CDR3nt: TGTGCCAGCAGCTTGGTGAGATTCGAAAGCTATGGCTACACCTTC
abundance: -; v_gene: TRBV28; d_gene: -; j_gene: TRBJ2-1; CDR3aa: CASSPYNEQFF; CDR3nt: TGTGCCAGCAGTCCATACAATGAGCAGTTCTTC
abundance: -; v_gene: TRBV2; d_gene: -; j_gene: TRBJ1-5; CDR3aa: CASRRGPTHDQPQHF; CDR3nt: TGTGCCAGCAGGAGGGGACCGACACACGATCAGCCCCAGCATTTT
abundance: -; v_gene: TRBV5-5; d_gene: -; j_gene: TRBJ2-1; CDR3aa: CASSLLLQEIGQFF; CDR3nt: TGTGCCAGCAGCTTGCTCCTACAGGAGATAGGGCAGTTCTTC
abundance: -; v_gene: TRBV6-5; d_gene: TRBD1; j_gene: TRBJ2-7; CDR3aa: CASSYAQGAYEQYF; CDR3nt: TGTGCCAGCAGTTACGCTCAGGGGGCCTACGAGCAGTACTTC
abundance: -; v_gene: TRBV29-1; d_gene: -; j_gene: TRBJ1-4; CDR3aa: CSATGTNEKLFF; CDR3nt: TGCAGCGCAACAGGGACTAATGAAAAACTGTTTTTT
abundance: -; v_gene: TRBV7-2; d_gene: -; j_gene: TRBJ1-5; CDR3aa: CASSLGVGMSSLPQHF; CDR3nt: TGTGCCAGCAGCTTAGGGGTAGGGATGAGTAGTCTGCCCCAGCATTTT
abundance: -; v_gene: TRBV6-4; d_gene: TRBD1; j_gene: TRBJ2-7; CDR3aa: CASSADSGGDVEQYF; CDR3nt: TGTGCCAGCAGTGCCGACTCAGGGGGAGACGTCGAGCAGTACTTC
abundance: -; v_gene: TRBV5-1; d_gene: -; j_gene: TRBJ1-1; CDR3aa: CASSSLGQLNTEAFF; CDR3nt: TGCGCCAGCAGCTCTTTAGGACAGTTGAACACTGAAGCTTTCTTT
abundance: -; v_gene: TRBV18; d_gene: TRBD1; j_gene: TRBJ2-2; CDR3aa: CASSRGQGGTGELFF; CDR3nt: TGTGCCAGCTCCCGCGGACAGGGAGGCACCGGGGAGCTGTTTTTT
abundance: -; v_gene: TRBV21-1; d_gene: -; j_gene: TRBJ1-1; CDR3aa: CASSMDRVDSTEAFF; CDR3nt: TGTGCCAGCAGCATGGACAGGGTAGATTCTACTGAAGCTTTCTTT
abundance: -; v_gene: TRBV5-1; d_gene: -; j_gene: TRBJ2-3; CDR3aa: CASSSGRGADTQYF; CDR3nt: TGCGCCAGCAGCTCGGGTAGGGGTGCAGATACGCAGTATTTT
abundance: -; v_gene: TRBV5-4; d_gene: -; j_gene: TRBJ2-2; CDR3aa: CASSLADTGELFF; CDR3nt: TGTGCCAGCAGCTTGGCCGACACCGGGGAGCTGTTTTTT
abundance: -; v_gene: TRBV18; d_gene: TRBD2; j_gene: TRBJ2-3; CDR3aa: CASSPSSGGGGTDTQYF; CDR3nt: TGTGCCAGCTCACCCTCGTCAGGCGGGGGGGGCACAGATACGCAGTATTTT
abundance: -; v_gene: TRBV6-6; d_gene: TRBD1; j_gene: TRBJ1-1; CDR3aa: CASRGQGAGSTEAFF; CDR3nt: TGTGCCAGCAGGGGACAGGGGGCTGGGAGTACTGAAGCTTTCTTT
abundance: -; v_gene: TRBV9; d_gene: -; j_gene: TRBJ2-2; CDR3aa: CASRWDTDTGELFF; CDR3nt: TGTGCCAGCAGATGGGACACCGACACCGGGGAGCTGTTTTTT
abundance: -; v_gene: TRBV19; d_gene: -; j_gene: TRBJ2-3; CDR3aa: CASKRAGYDTDTQYF; CDR3nt: TGTGCCAGTAAGAGGGCGGGATACGACACAGATACGCAGTATTTT
abundance: -; v_gene: TRBV7-9; d_gene: -; j_gene: TRBJ1-1; CDR3aa: CASSFWAGNTEAFF; CDR3nt: TGTGCCAGCAGCTTCTGGGCGGGGAACACTGAAGCTTTCTTT
abundance: -; v_gene: TRBV28; d_gene: -; j_gene: TRBJ1-2; CDR3aa: CASTLGFNYGYTF; CDR3nt: TGTGCCAGCACTCTAGGGTTTAACTATGGCTACACCTTC
abundance: -; v_gene: TRBV2; d_gene: -; j_gene: TRBJ1-2; CDR3aa: CASSLDSQSGYTF; CDR3nt: TGTGCCAGCAGTTTGGACAGTCAAAGCGGCTACACCTTC
abundance: -; v_gene: TRBV4-1; d_gene: -; j_gene: TRBJ2-1; CDR3aa: CASSQLGGAALNEQFF; CDR3nt: TGCGCCAGCAGCCAGCTCGGGGGCGCCGCGCTAAATGAGCAGTTCTTC
abundance: -; v_gene: TRBV7-2; d_gene: -; j_gene: TRBJ1-1; CDR3aa: CASSLVGLNTEAFF; CDR3nt: TGTGCCAGCAGCTTAGTAGGACTAAACACTGAAGCTTTCTTT
abundance: -; v_gene: TRBV7-9; d_gene: TRBD2; j_gene: TRBJ2-1; CDR3aa: CASRSSGGAYNEQFF; CDR3nt: TGTGCCAGCAGATCAAGCGGGGGGGCCTACAATGAGCAGTTCTTC
abundance: -; v_gene: TRBV6-5; d_gene: -; j_gene: TRBJ1-2; CDR3aa: CASSKGFGGYTF; CDR3nt: TGTGCCAGCAGTAAAGGATTCGGCGGCTACACCTTC
abundance: -; v_gene: TRBV19; d_gene: TRBD1; j_gene: TRBJ2-5; CDR3aa: CASRGSRTGDLSPQYF; CDR3nt: TGTGCCAGTAGAGGGTCCCGGACAGGCGATTTGAGTCCCCAGTACTTC
abundance: -; v_gene: TRBV7-4; d_gene: TRBD2; j_gene: TRBJ2-7; CDR3aa: CASSFAGLAEYFSYEQYF; CDR3nt: TGTGCCAGCAGCTTCGCCGGACTAGCCGAATACTTCTCCTACGAGCAGTACTTC
abundance: -; v_gene: TRBV5-1; d_gene: -; j_gene: TRBJ2-3; CDR3aa: CASSLGTSGDTQYF; CDR3nt: TGCGCCAGCAGCTTGGGAACTAGTGGAGATACGCAGTATTTT
abundance: few; v_gene: TRBV10-3; d_gene: TRBD2; j_gene: TRBJ2-1; CDR3aa: CAISIASGGSEQFF; CDR3nt: TGTGCCATCAGTATAGCGAGCGGGGGTTCGGAGCAGTTCTTC
abundance: once; v_gene: TRBV5-4; d_gene: TRBD2; j_gene: TRBJ2-3; CDR3aa: CASTLRRGVSTDTQYF; CDR3nt: TGTGCCAGCACTCTTAGACGGGGGGTTAGCACAGATACGCAGTATTTT
abundance: -; v_gene: TRBV28; d_gene: -; j_gene: TRBJ1-1; CDR3aa: CASSLIDRDGEGAFF; CDR3nt: TGTGCCAGCAGTCTAATCGACCGGGACGGAGAGGGAGCTTTCTTT
abundance: -; v_gene: TRBV7-2; d_gene: TRBD2; j_gene: TRBJ2-3; CDR3aa: CASSPQAGSTDTQYF; CDR3nt: TGTGCCAGCAGCCCTCAAGCGGGGTCCACAGATACGCAGTATTTT
abundance: -; v_gene: TRBV7-2; d_gene: -; j_gene: TRBJ1-2; CDR3aa: CASSFFGFGNYGYTF; CDR3nt: TGTGCCAGCAGCTTTTTCGGGTTTGGGAACTATGGCTACACCTTC
abundance: -; v_gene: TRBV28; d_gene: TRBD1; j_gene: TRBJ1-2; CDR3aa: CATRDRRNYGYTF; CDR3nt: TGTGCCACCCGGGACAGGCGAAACTATGGCTACACCTTC
abundance: -; v_gene: TRBV7-2; d_gene: -; j_gene: TRBJ2-1; CDR3aa: CASSLGGRGVSSYNEQFF; CDR3nt: TGTGCCAGCAGCTTAGGGGGTAGGGGGGTAAGCTCCTACAATGAGCAGTTCTTC
abundance: once; v_gene: TRBV7-9; d_gene: TRBD1; j_gene: TRBJ2-1; CDR3aa: CASSRKPGQGVNEQFF; CDR3nt: TGTGCCAGCAGCCGAAAGCCGGGACAGGGAGTTAATGAGCAGTTCTTC